The 8 T cell receptor beta chains reported below all come from one sample, sequenced in a study of post-analysis software for immune sequencing data. Study findings and constraints: Patients had higher frequencies than controls of roughly five TRBV segments, including TRBV5-6, TRBV5-1 and TRBV20-1.

Prepared libraries of TCR beta cDNA carried unique molecular identifiers. TCRdb re-called the PCR reads with MiXCR, one entry per CDR3 protein. Of about 800,000 distinct CDR3 sequences detected, roughly 30% appear once; the ten largest clones hold 0.56%. Their antigens are not known. Specimen: blood. The receptors were gathered from a girl aged 5-17 years with multiple sclerosis.

This clonotype was observed a few times. The chain is built from TRBV5-5 and TRBJ2-7; TRBD1 matches at 8 bases. Per germline, CDR1 SGHKS and CDR2 YYEKEE (reference sequence). Trimming removed 2 bases from V and 0 bases from J; junction bases left unmatched: 4. The CDR3 runs 15 residues. The CDR3 region is CASSFSGGPSYEQYF. The CDR3 coding sequence is TGTGCCAGCAGCTTCTCAGGGGGCCCCTCCTACGAGCAGTACTTC.

This clonotype was counted at least ten times. The chain carries TRBV7-9 and TRBJ2-7; D tentatively fits TRBD1 or TRBD2 (5 bases each). V was trimmed by 4 bases and J by 3 bases, leaving 10 bases between them. This CDR3 is 13 amino acids long. In germline, CDR1 is SEHNR, CDR2 FQNEAQ (reference sequence). The CDR3 is CASSSRGRYEQYF. The CDR3 nucleotides read TGTGCCAGCAGCTCCCGGGGCCGCTACGAGCAGTACTTC.

The V gene is TRBV6-5, the J gene TRBJ1-2; maybe TRBD1 (5 bases). CDR1 and CDR2 from the germline V gene are MNHEY and SVGAGI. The ends were cut back, 5 bases at V and 3 bases at J, with 16 bases in the middle. CDR3 size: 15 residues. The CDR3 protein is CASSRGGIQDYGYTF. The CDR3 nucleotides are TGTGCCAGCAGTCGGGGGGGTATTCAGGACTATGGCTACACCTTC.

The chain joins TRBV7-6 to TRBJ2-7; 7 positions match TRBD2. The DNA matches TRBJ2-5 better at its end, which makes the J call doubtful. Germline assignment: CDR1 SGHVS and CDR2 FNYEAQ. CDR3 size: 16 residues. The CDR3: CASSSIIAGPQETQYF. CDR3 nucleotides: TGTGCCAGCAGCTCCATCATAGCGGGCCCACAGGAGACCCAGTACTTC.

This clonotype was seen once. The rearrangement joins TRBV28 to TRBJ2-3; TRBD2 matches 8 bases. The CDR3 is made up of 16 amino acids. Germline assignment: CDR1 MDHEN and CDR2 SYDVKM. The V gene end was trimmed by 2 bases and the J gene end by 2 bases; junction bases not matched to a gene: 6. The CDR3 protein is CASSLREGRDTDTQYF. The CDR3 nucleotides read TGTGCCAGCAGTTTACGGGAGGGCCGCGACACAGATACGCAGTATTTT.

This clonotype has more than one count but fewer than ten. The rearrangement links TRBV5-1 to TRBJ2-5, with 8 bases that match TRBD1. The germline gives CDR1 SGHRS, CDR2 YFSETQ. This CDR3 has 15 residues. The ends lost 4 bases at V and 4 bases at J; junction bases unmatched: 9. The chain's CDR3 is CASSPLSGTGETQYF. CDR3 in DNA: TGCGCCAGCAGCCCACTATCCGGGACAGGAGAGACCCAGTACTTC. Looking up the rest from reference TRBV5-1 and TRBJ2-5 gives the full variable domain: KAGVTQTPRYLIKTRGQQVTLSCSPISGHRSVSWYQQTPGQGLQFLFEYFSETQRNKGNFPGRFSGRQFSNSRSEMNVSTLELGDSALYLCASSPLSGTGETQYFGPGTRLLVL.

This clonotype was detected a few times. The chain has TRBV20-1 and TRBJ2-7; 10 bases are shared with TRBD2. Germline lookup yields CDR1 DFQATT and CDR2 SNEGSKA (reference sequence). The J segment lost 0 bases and the V segment lost 1 base, leaving 9 bases of the junction unmatched. The CDR3 has 17 residues. The CDR3 loop reads CSARVSSGRPYSYEQYF. The CDR3 nucleotides read TGCAGTGCTAGAGTGAGTAGCGGGAGGCCCTACTCCTACGAGCAGTACTTC.

This clonotype turned up a few times. The CDR3 DNA reads as TGTGCCAGCAGCAAGGGGAGCGGGAGGTTAGAAGAGACCCAGTACTTC. As protein: CASSKGSGRLEETQYF. The chain combines TRBV12-3 or TRBV12-4 with TRBJ2-5, with 9 bases fitting TRBD2. With 6 bases clipped from V and 3 bases from J, the junction kept 11 bases outside the gene matches. The CDR3 length is 16 residues.